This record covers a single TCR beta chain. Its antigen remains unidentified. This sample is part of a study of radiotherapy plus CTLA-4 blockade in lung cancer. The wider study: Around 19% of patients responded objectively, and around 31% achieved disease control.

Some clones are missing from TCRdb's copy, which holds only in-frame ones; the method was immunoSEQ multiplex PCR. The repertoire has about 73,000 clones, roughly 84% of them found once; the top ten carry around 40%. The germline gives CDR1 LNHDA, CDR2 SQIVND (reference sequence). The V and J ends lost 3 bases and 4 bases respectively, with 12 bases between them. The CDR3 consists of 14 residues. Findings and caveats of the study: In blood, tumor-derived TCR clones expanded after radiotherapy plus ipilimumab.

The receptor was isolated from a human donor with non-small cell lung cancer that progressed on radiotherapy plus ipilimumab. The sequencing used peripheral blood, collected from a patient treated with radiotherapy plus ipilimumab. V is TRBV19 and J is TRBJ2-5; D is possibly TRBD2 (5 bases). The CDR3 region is CASSMNLGRETQYF. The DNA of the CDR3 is TGTGCCAGTAGTATGAACTTGGGGAGAGAGACCCAGTACTTC.